The next 22 T cell receptor beta chains were all read from a single sample in a study of T cell responses to AZD1222 COVID-19 vaccine. Data came from immunoSEQ multiplex PCR; TCRdb stores just in-frame clones and leaves some out. The repertoire holds some 200,000 clones, with more than 85% as singletons. The source was peripheral blood, collected 28 days after the second AZD1222 dose. Receptors originate from an adult who received the AZD1222 COVID-19 vaccine.

This clone was found once. The gene calls are TRBV7-8 and TRBJ2-1; D may be TRBD1 or TRBD2 (5 bases each). Deletions cut 0 bases from V and 2 bases from J, with 5 bases between. The CDR3 covers 14 residues. Germline CDR1 SGHVS, CDR2 FQNEAQ. In DNA form, the CDR3 reads TGTGCCAGCAGCTTAGCGGGGGCCTACAATGAGCAGTTCTTC. As protein: CASSLAGAYNEQFF.

The rearrangement links TRBV5-6 to TRBJ1-3; D is ambiguous. This CDR3 has 15 residues. V lost 0 bases and J lost 4, with 11 bases in between. Germline loops: CDR1 SGHDT, CDR2 YYEEEE. The CDR3 DNA reads TGTGCCAGCAGCTTGGGGCACCCGACAGGAAACACCATATATTTT. It specifies CASSLGHPTGNTIYF.

The V and J genes are TRBV5-1 and TRBJ2-3, with TRBD2 matching over 9 bases. The CDR3 spans 14 residues. The junction had 5 bases not matched to a gene; V was cut back by 3 bases and J by 6 bases. Per germline, CDR1 SGHRS and CDR2 YFSETQ. The CDR3 DNA is TGCGCCAGCAGCTCCAGCGGGGGGCGGGATACGCAGTATTTT. Its protein product is CASSSSGGRDTQYF.

The chain couples TRBV5-5 to TRBJ2-5; 11 bases fit TRBD1. V lost 0 bases and J lost 5; bases outside the gene matches: 6. The CDR3 totals 16 residues. CDR1 and CDR2 (germline): SGHKS, YYEKEE (reference sequence). CDR3 in amino acids: CASSLAGQGASETQYF. The DNA of the CDR3 is TGTGCCAGCAGCTTGGCAGGACAGGGGGCCTCGGAGACCCAGTACTTC.

The V gene is TRBV29-1, the J gene TRBJ2-6; a weak D match, TRBD1 (5 bases). The CDR3 consists of 14 residues. The V and J ends lost 4 bases and 0 bases respectively, with 7 bases between them. CDR1 SQVTM and CDR2 ANQGSEA come from the germline V gene. The CDR3 DNA reads as TGCAGCGTTGTCGACAGCTCTGGGGCCAACGTCCTGACTTTC. Protein: CSVVDSSGANVLTF.

The chain employs TRBV27 and TRBJ1-6, with D maybe TRBD1 (6 bases). Germline assignment: CDR1 MNHEY and CDR2 SMNVEV (reference sequence). The CDR3 totals 13 residues. The V end lost 6 bases, the J end lost 8 bases, and 11 bases lay between the germline ends. DNA for the CDR3: TGTGCCAGCAGCAGGGGAAGTCATTCACCCCTCCACTTT. It codes for CASSRGSHSPLHF.

The gene calls are TRBV6-1 and TRBJ1-1, with D maybe TRBD1 (5 bases). CDR3 length: 14 residues. V was shortened by 1 base and J by 2 bases, with 8 bases between the two germline ends. Germline V gene lookup returns CDR1 MNHNS and CDR2 SASEGT. Here the CDR3 reads CASSEGGINTEAFF. The CDR3 DNA sequence: TGTGCCAGCAGTGAAGGGGGGATAAACACTGAAGCTTTCTTT.

This chain connects TRBV11-2 to TRBJ2-5, with a tentative D call TRBD1 (6 bases). Germline values: CDR1 SGHAT, CDR2 FQNNGV. The CDR3 runs to 18 residues. Deletions cut 1 base from V and 2 bases from J, with 20 bases between. This chain's CDR3 is CASSLGGSGAKTQETQYF. The CDR3, as DNA: TGTGCCAGCAGCTTAGGAGGTTCAGGGGCGAAAACTCAAGAGACCCAGTACTTC.

V gene TRBV6-5 combines with J gene TRBJ2-1, with D possibly matching TRBD2 (6 bases). Germline V CDR1 and CDR2: MNHEY, SVGAGI. The CDR3 runs 15 residues. The V end was cut by 6 bases, the J end by 0 bases, with 12 bases between. CDR3 region: CASRAGTSSYNEQFF. CDR3 nucleotides: TGTGCCAGCAGGGCCGGGACTTCCTCCTACAATGAGCAGTTCTTC.

V usage is TRBV12-3 or TRBV12-4 and J usage is TRBJ2-7; TRBD1 might be the D (5 bases). V lost 3 bases and J lost 2, with 8 bases in between. The CDR3 sequence is 13 residues long. CDR3 coding DNA: TGTGCCAGCAGTTTGTACAGGACCTACGAGCAGTACTTC. Protein: CASSLYRTYEQYF.

The chain is built from TRBV20-1 and TRBJ2-3; D is possibly TRBD1 (7 bases). V was cut by 3 bases and J by 1 base, with 11 bases left in between. The CDR3 contains 14 residues. CDR1 DFQATT and CDR2 SNEGSKA come from the germline V gene (reference sequence). The CDR3 loop is CSASFRGGTDTQYF. In DNA form, the CDR3 reads TGCAGTGCTAGTTTCAGGGGGGGCACAGATACGCAGTATTTT.

The chain carries TRBV24-1 and TRBJ2-1, with D unclear. The CDR3 extends over 15 amino acids. V lost 6 bases and J lost 3, with 14 bases in between. In germline, CDR1 is KGHDR, CDR2 SFDVKD. Here the CDR3 reads CATSPGGLGYNEQFF. The CDR3 DNA follows: TGTGCCACCAGTCCAGGCGGCTTGGGCTACAATGAGCAGTTCTTC.

The chain has TRBV2 and TRBJ2-1; the match to TRBD2 covers 8 bases. Germline assignment: CDR1 SNHLY and CDR2 FYNNEI. The CDR3 runs to 12 residues. The V segment lost 6 bases and the J segment 9 bases; nucleotides outside the gene matches: 4. The CDR3 DNA is TGTGCCAGCAGACGGGCGGGGGGTGAGCAGTTCTTC. Its protein product is CASRRAGGEQFF. Supplemented by reference TRBV2 and TRBJ2-1, the full variable domain reads EPEVTQTPSHQVTQMGQEVILRCVPISNHLYFYWYRQILGQKVEFLVSFYNNEISEKSEIFDDQFSVERPDGSNFTLKIRSTKLEDSAMYFCASRRAGGEQFFGPGTRLTVL.

The chain is built from TRBV5-6 and TRBJ1-2; D gene unclear. Between the trimmed V and J ends, which lost 1 base and 5 bases, there was a span of 27 bases. This CDR3 region has 19 residues. Germline V gene lookup returns CDR1 SGHDT and CDR2 YYEEEE. The DNA for the CDR3 is TGTGCCAGCAGCTTGTTCTCAGCAGGCCTAATAGTGGGGAAGTATGGCTACACCTTC. Translated, it gives CASSLFSAGLIVGKYGYTF.

As regards this clone: Mismatch with germline at one junction end may stem from a read error. The chain couples TRBV7-7 to TRBJ2-1; D unresolved. CDR1 SSHAT and CDR2 FNYEAQ come from the germline V gene (reference sequence). This CDR3 is built from 14 residues. CDR3 sequence reads: CASSLSPFGNEQFF. The DNA of the CDR3 is TGTGCTAGCAGCTTATCTCCCTTCGGCAATGAGCAGTTCTTC.

V usage is TRBV19 and J usage is TRBJ1-5, with no clear D. The CDR3 is 13 residues long. CDR1 is LNHDA, CDR2 SQIVND, per germline (reference sequence). V was shortened by 6 bases and J by 6 bases, with 12 bases between the two germline ends. CDR3 residues: CASSLAVGQPQHF. CDR3 DNA sequence: TGTGCCAGTAGCCTCGCCGTAGGTCAGCCCCAGCATTTT.

The rearrangement links TRBV2 to TRBJ1-5; tentative D call: TRBD1 (5 bases). Germline lookup yields CDR1 SNHLY and CDR2 FYNNEI. The germline V and J ends were trimmed by 4 bases and 2 bases, with 15 bases remaining between them. The CDR3 totals 16 residues. The CDR3: CASSASGTRGNQPQHF. For the CDR3, the DNA is TGTGCCAGCAGTGCTTCCGGGACCAGGGGCAATCAGCCCCAGCATTTT.

J is TRBJ2-2 and V is TRBV7-9, with 11 bases aligning to TRBD2. The CDR3 consists of 16 residues. After removal of 2 bases from V and 6 bases from J, the junction contained 5 bases not matched to a gene. Germline values: CDR1 SEHNR, CDR2 FQNEAQ (reference sequence). This CDR3 is CASSLPSGGKAGELFF. The DNA of the CDR3 is TGTGCCAGCAGCTTACCTAGCGGGGGGAAAGCCGGGGAGCTGTTTTTT. The whole variable domain, remainder taken from reference TRBV7-9 and TRBJ2-2, is DTGVSQNPRHKITKRGQNVTFRCDPISEHNRLYWYRQTLGQGPEFLTYFQNEAQLEKSRLLSDRFSAERPKGSFSTLEIQRTEQGDSAMYLCASSLPSGGKAGELFFGEGSRLTVL.

The sample holds one count of this clone. The gene calls are TRBV11-2 and TRBJ1-5; maybe TRBD1 (6 bases). This CDR3 region has 13 residues. CDR1 SGHAT and CDR2 FQNNGV come from the germline V gene. Trimming left V 5 bases short and J 6 bases short, with 11 bases between. The CDR3 reads CASSTGRGQPQHF. The CDR3 DNA follows: TGTGCCAGCAGCACAGGGAGGGGTCAGCCCCAGCATTTT.

This clone was recorded only once. This rearrangement joins TRBV18 to TRBJ2-7; D is perhaps TRBD2 (5 bases). Germline V lookup: CDR1 KGHSH, CDR2 LQKENI. The length of the CDR3 is 13 residues. Trimming left V 2 bases short and J 7 bases short, with 12 bases between. CDR3 nucleotide sequence: TGTGCCAGCTCACCAGGATCGCGGAGGGAGCAGTACTTC. Translating gives CASSPGSRREQYF.

The chain has TRBV9 and TRBJ2-5, with D possibly TRBD2 on 6 matching bases. V dropped 1 base and J dropped 1 base, with 14 bases sitting between them. The CDR3 spans 16 residues. The germline gives CDR1 SGDLS, CDR2 YYNGEE. The CDR3 loop is CASSVQEGSPQETQYF. In DNA form, the CDR3 reads TGTGCCAGCAGCGTACAGGAGGGATCTCCCCAAGAGACCCAGTACTTC.

V and J are TRBV5-1 and TRBJ2-5; unclear D gene. Germline V lookup: CDR1 SGHRS, CDR2 YFSETQ. This CDR3 spans 15 amino acids. V was pared by 0 bases and J by 1 base, with 10 bases between. Written as DNA, the CDR3 is TGCGCCAGCAGCTTGGCCCCTGTACGCCAAGAGACCCAGTACTTC. Translation gives CASSLAPVRQETQYF.